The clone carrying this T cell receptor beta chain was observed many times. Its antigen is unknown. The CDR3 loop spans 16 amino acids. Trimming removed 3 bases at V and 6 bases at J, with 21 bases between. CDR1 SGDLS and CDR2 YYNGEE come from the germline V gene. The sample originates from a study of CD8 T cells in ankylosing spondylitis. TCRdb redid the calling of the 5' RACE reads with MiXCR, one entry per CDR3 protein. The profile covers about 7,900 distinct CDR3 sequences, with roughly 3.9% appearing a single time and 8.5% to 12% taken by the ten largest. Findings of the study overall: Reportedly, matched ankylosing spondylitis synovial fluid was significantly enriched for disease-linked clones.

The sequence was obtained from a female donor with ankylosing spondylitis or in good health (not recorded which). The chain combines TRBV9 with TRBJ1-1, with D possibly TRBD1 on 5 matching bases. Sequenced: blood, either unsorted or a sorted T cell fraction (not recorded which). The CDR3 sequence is CASSARPRGRAAEAFF. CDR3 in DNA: TGTGCCAGCAGCGCCCGGCCTAGGGGCAGGGCTGCTGAAGCTTTCTTT.